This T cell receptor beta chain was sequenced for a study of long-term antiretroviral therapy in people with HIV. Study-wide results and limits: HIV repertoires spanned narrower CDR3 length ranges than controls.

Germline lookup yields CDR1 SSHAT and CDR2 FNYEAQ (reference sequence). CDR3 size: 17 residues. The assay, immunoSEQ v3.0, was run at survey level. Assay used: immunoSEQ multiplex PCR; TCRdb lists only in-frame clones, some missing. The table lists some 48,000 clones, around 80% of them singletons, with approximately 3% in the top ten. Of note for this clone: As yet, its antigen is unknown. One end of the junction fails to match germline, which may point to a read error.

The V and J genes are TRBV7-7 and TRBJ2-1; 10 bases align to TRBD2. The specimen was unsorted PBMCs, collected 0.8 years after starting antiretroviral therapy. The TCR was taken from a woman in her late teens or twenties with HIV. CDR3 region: CASSLGSGRGIGNEQFF. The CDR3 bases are TGTGCTAGCAGCTTAGGGAGCGGGAGGGGGATTGGTAATGAGCAGTTCTTC.